A single sample is the source of the 10 T cell receptor beta chains below, sequenced in a study of identical twins. TCRdb reanalysed the 5' RACE reads using MiXCR and keeps one entry per CDR3 protein. The sample records about 570,000 distinct CDR3 sequences, 9.5% to 10% being singletons. These same records also appear under a second study, on yellow fever vaccine responses in identical twins.

What was sequenced was PBMCs. Receptors were obtained from a woman aged 18-35 years in good health.

This clonotype was seen repeatedly, ten times or more. The chain employs TRBV5-1 and TRBJ2-7, with TRBD2 matching over 15 bases. There are 15 residues in the CDR3. V lost 3 bases to trimming and J lost 4 bases; unmatched junction nucleotides: 2. CDR1 SGHRS and CDR2 YFSETQ come from the germline V gene. The CDR3 sequence: CASSSGLAGGYEQYF. CDR3 DNA sequence: TGCGCCAGCAGCTCGGGACTAGCGGGAGGTTACGAGCAGTACTTC.

V is TRBV7-6 and J is TRBJ2-2; TRBD2 matches at 14 bases. The junction had 8 bases not matched to a gene; V was cut back by 5 bases and J by 3 bases. The CDR3 totals 18 residues. The germline V gene has CDR1 SGHVS and CDR2 FNYEAQ. The CDR3: CASSNRLAGGYDTGELFF. The CDR3 DNA sequence: TGTGCCAGCAGCAACAGACTAGCGGGAGGGTACGACACCGGGGAGCTGTTTTTT.

In this sample, this clonotype turned up many times. V and J are TRBV6-2 or TRBV6-3 and TRBJ1-6; no clear D gene. This CDR3 is built from 11 residues. Trimming removed 7 bases from V and 14 bases from J, with 12 bases in between. Germline V gene lookup returns CDR1 MNHEY and CDR2 SVGEGT. CDR3 sequence (DNA): TGTGCCAGCACCCAGTCCGCTACCCTCCACTTT. It translates to CASTQSATLHF.

This clonotype came up many times. The rearrangement joins TRBV11-2 to TRBJ2-7; 8 bases are a match to TRBD1. This CDR3 is built from 13 residues. Germline values: CDR1 SGHAT, CDR2 FQNNGV. Germline trimming cut 5 bases from V and 7 bases from J; bases unmatched to any gene: 7. Written as DNA, the CDR3 is TGTGCCAGCAGCCCGCCACAGGGGGAGGAGCAGTACTTC. Translation gives CASSPPQGEEQYF.

A few counts support this clonotype. The gene calls are TRBV18 and TRBJ2-1, with a tentative D call TRBD2 (7 bases). Trimming stripped 3 bases from V and 5 bases from J, with 11 bases between. This CDR3 comprises 14 residues. Germline V gene sequence: CDR1 KGHSH, CDR2 LQKENI. The CDR3 DNA is TGTGCCAGCTCACCCGGCGGGGGCAACAATGAGCAGTTCTTC. This encodes CASSPGGGNNEQFF.

This clonotype was detected a few times. The V gene is TRBV14, the J gene TRBJ2-2; D not certain. V was clipped by 5 bases and J by 5 bases, with 18 bases between them. The CDR3 sequence is 16 residues long. The germline V gene encodes CDR1 SGHDN and CDR2 FVKESK. The CDR3 sequence is CASSSRSYSRTGELFF. The CDR3 bases are TGTGCCAGCAGCTCCCGGAGTTATAGCCGAACCGGGGAGCTGTTTTTT.

This clonotype was seen at least ten times. This chain connects TRBV5-1 to TRBJ2-3; D may be TRBD1 or TRBD2 (5 bases each). The germline V gene has CDR1 SGHRS and CDR2 YFSETQ. The CDR3 is 16 residues long. V gave up 0 bases and J gave up 3 bases, with 14 bases separating them. The CDR3 loop reads CASSLGPTWGTDTQYF. CDR3 in DNA: TGCGCCAGCAGCTTGGGTCCCACCTGGGGGACAGATACGCAGTATTTT. Looking up the rest from reference TRBV5-1 and TRBJ2-3 gives the full variable domain: KAGVTQTPRYLIKTRGQQVTLSCSPISGHRSVSWYQQTPGQGLQFLFEYFSETQRNKGNFPGRFSGRQFSNSRSEMNVSTLELGDSALYLCASSLGPTWGTDTQYFGPGTRLTVL.

V gene TRBV2 combines with J gene TRBJ2-3; 8 bases map to TRBD1. With V trimmed by 6 bases and J by 1 base, 6 bases remained unmatched. Germline V gene data show CDR1 as SNHLY and CDR2 as FYNNEI. The CDR3 is made up of 15 amino acids. CDR3 coding DNA: TGTGCCAGCAGAGCCGACAGGGGCGGCACAGATACGCAGTATTTT. Translated, it gives CASRADRGGTDTQYF.

V is TRBV27 and J is TRBJ2-1; 11 bases align to TRBD2. The CDR3 runs 16 residues. V gave up 2 bases and J gave up 5 bases; unmatched junction bases: 5. The germline gives CDR1 MNHEY, CDR2 SMNVEV (reference sequence). The CDR3 loop reads CASSLRVAGGNNEQFF. The CDR3 nucleotides read TGTGCCAGCAGTTTACGCGTAGCGGGAGGGAACAATGAGCAGTTCTTC.

With regard to this clonotype: One base away lies a much larger clone, so this may be a sequencing read error. The V gene is TRBV5-1, the J gene TRBJ2-7, with a tentative D call TRBD1 (6 bases). The CDR3 spans 14 residues. The V gene's germline CDR1 is SGHRS and CDR2 YFSETQ. CDR3 residues: CASSLSRGAYELYF. The CDR3 DNA sequence: TGCGCCAGCAGCTTGAGCAGGGGTGCGTACGAGCTGTACTTC.